The 16 T cell receptor beta chains listed next were all sequenced from one sample in a study of T cell repertoires in cytomegalovirus infection. These TCRs are of unknown antigen specificity. TCRdb called the reads again in MiXCR, with one record for every CDR3 protein. The sample has about 830,000 distinct CDR3 sequences; 32% are singletons. The sample in question was cultured CD8+ T cells from PBMCs, obtained from culture after CMV antigen stimulation. Receptor source: a human donor in good health (CMV status not recorded). Some clones in this sample may be carry-over from other donors' samples.

The chain links TRBV2 to TRBJ2-1, with D possibly TRBD1 on 5 matching bases. Germline CDR1 reads SNHLY; CDR2 reads FYNNEI. Trimming cost V 8 bases and J 1 base, with 15 bases left between them. This CDR3 contains 15 residues. The CDR3 protein is CASLSAAGSYNEQFF. In DNA form, the CDR3 reads TGTGCCAGCCTAAGCGCGGCAGGGTCCTACAATGAGCAGTTCTTC.

The chain combines TRBV6-1 with TRBJ1-1, with D possibly being TRBD1 (6 bases). This CDR3 region has 14 residues. Germline CDR1 MNHNS, CDR2 SASEGT. Trimming took off 4 bases at V and 4 bases at J, with 13 bases between the two ends. The CDR3 loop reads CASSGTGPITEAFF. CDR3 sequence (DNA): TGTGCCAGCAGTGGTACAGGGCCTATCACTGAAGCTTTCTTT.

The gene calls are TRBV27 and TRBJ1-3, with unresolved D. V shed 1 base and J shed 1 base, with 8 bases lying between them. There are 15 residues in the CDR3. CDR1 is MNHEY and CDR2 is SMNVEV in the germline V gene (reference sequence). The CDR3 here is CASSLLESSGNTIYF. CDR3 bases: TGTGCCAGCAGTTTATTAGAATCGTCTGGAAACACCATATATTTT.

V usage is TRBV7-6 and J usage is TRBJ1-2, with unresolved D. Germline lookup yields CDR1 SGHVS and CDR2 FNYEAQ. The CDR3 covers 16 residues. With 0 bases removed from V and 5 bases from J, the gap between germline ends came to 16 bases. CDR3 sequence: CASSLAGGRLSYGYTF. The DNA of the CDR3 is TGTGCCAGCAGCTTAGCAGGCGGGAGGTTAAGTTATGGCTACACCTTC. Based on the CDR3 plus reference TRBV7-6 and TRBJ1-2, the full variable domain is GAGVSQSPRYKVTKRGQDVALRCDPISGHVSLYWYRQALGQGPEFLTYFNYEAQQDKSGLPNDRFSAERPEGSISTLTIQRTEQRDSAMYRCASSLAGGRLSYGYTFGSGTRLTVV.

The chain joins TRBV19 to TRBJ1-1; unclear D gene. Germline V gene data show CDR1 as LNHDA and CDR2 as SQIVND (reference sequence). The CDR3 loop spans 13 amino acids. The V end was cut by 5 bases, the J end by 5 bases, with 12 bases between. CDR3 sequence reads: CASSPGGLTEAFF. The DNA of the CDR3 is TGTGCCAGTAGTCCCGGAGGGTTGACTGAAGCTTTCTTT.

This clonotype showed up just a few times. V is TRBV19 and J is TRBJ1-6; 9 bases are shared with TRBD1. The V and J ends lost 7 bases and 8 bases, in that order; junction bases with no gene match: 6. This CDR3 has 14 residues. CDR1 is LNHDA and CDR2 is SQIVND in the germline V gene (reference sequence). The CDR3 loop reads CASIGTGLYSPLHF. In DNA, the CDR3 is TGTGCCAGTATCGGGACAGGGCTGTATTCACCCCTCCACTTT.

The V gene is TRBV7-6, the J gene TRBJ1-2, with a possible D match to TRBD1 (5 bases). The CDR3 runs 14 residues. V lost 5 bases, J lost 4 bases, and 14 bases lay in between. The V gene's germline CDR1 is SGHVS and CDR2 FNYEAQ. CDR3 region: CASSPSRDLYGYTF. The DNA of the CDR3 is TGTGCCAGCAGCCCATCGCGGGACCTCTATGGCTACACCTTC.

The V call is TRBV24-1, the J call TRBJ2-2, with a weak D call TRBD1 (5 bases). Germline V CDR1 and CDR2: KGHDR, SFDVKD. There are 18 residues in the CDR3. V shed 3 bases and J shed 2 bases, with 18 bases lying between them. The CDR3 nucleotides are TGTGCCACCAGTGATCGGCATGGTGCAGGGTTTAACACCGGGGAGCTGTTTTTT. Protein sequence: CATSDRHGAGFNTGELFF.

The genes are TRBV14 and TRBJ2-7, with 7 bases that match TRBD1. Looked up from germline, CDR1 is SGHDN and CDR2 is FVKESK. J was trimmed by 3 bases and V by 7 bases; bases with no gene match: 12. The CDR3 is 15 amino acids. The CDR3 reads CASTTGELPRYEQYV. The CDR3, as DNA: TGTGCCAGCACCACAGGGGAGCTTCCTCGCTACGAGCAGTACGTC.

The sample holds a few counts of this clonotype. This chain connects TRBV25-1 to TRBJ2-1; D is possibly TRBD2 (6 bases). Trimming stripped 1 base from V and 7 bases from J, with 11 bases between. CDR1 is MGHDK and CDR2 is SYGVNS in the germline V gene. The CDR3 has 14 residues. The CDR3 nucleotides read TGTGCCAGCAGTGAATCCGGGAGAGCAAATGAGCAGTTCTTC. Translated: CASSESGRANEQFF.

The CDR3: CASSSWGGSYNSPLHF. In DNA, the CDR3 is TGTGCCAGCAGTTCCTGGGGGGGATCCTATAATTCACCCCTCCACTTT. This chain uses TRBV2 with TRBJ1-6; weak D call: TRBD1 (5 bases). The CDR3 runs to 16 residues. Trimming took off 5 bases at V and 1 base at J, with 12 bases between the two ends. Germline-derived CDR1 and CDR2 are SNHLY and FYNNEI.

J is TRBJ2-1 and V is TRBV15; D possibly corresponds to TRBD2 (5 bases). The CDR3 sequence is 15 residues long. Trimming pared 0 bases from V and 2 bases from J, leaving 8 bases between. Germline assignment: CDR1 LNHNV and CDR2 YYDKDF (reference sequence). The CDR3 loop reads CATSRDGEPYNEQFF. CDR3 DNA: TGTGCCACCAGCAGAGATGGGGAGCCCTACAATGAGCAGTTCTTC.

Points on this clonotype: One base away lies a much larger clone, so this may be a sequencing read error. V gene TRBV7-9 combines with J gene TRBJ2-5, with D possibly called TRBD1 or TRBD2 (6 bases each). The CDR3 is made up of 16 amino acids. V was clipped by 1 base and J by 4 bases, with 16 bases between them. The germline V gene encodes CDR1 SEHNR and CDR2 FQNEAQ (reference sequence). CDR3 sequence: CASSLGGAIGRETQYF. In DNA, the CDR3 is TGTGCCAGCAGCTTAGGGGGGGCTATAGGACGAGAGACCCAGTACTTC.

This clonotype was recorded a few times. Given a much more abundant clone one base away, this may be a read error. The chain joins TRBV7-8 to TRBJ2-1; possible D gene TRBD1, 5 bases. CDR1 and CDR2 from the germline V gene are SGHVS and FQNEAQ. The CDR3 sequence is 13 residues long. The germline V and J ends were trimmed by 1 base and 6 bases, with 7 bases remaining between them. CDR3 residues: CASSLEQGNEQFF. CDR3 bases: TGTGCCAGCAGCTTAGAGCAGGGCAATGAGCAGTTCTTC.

The genes are TRBV12-5 and TRBJ2-7; no clear D gene. The CDR3 sequence is 14 residues long. With 0 bases removed from V and 3 bases from J, the gap between germline ends came to 9 bases. Germline CDR1 reads LGHNT; CDR2 reads FRNRAP. In DNA form, the CDR3 reads TGTGCTAGTGGTTTGGTTAGACACCACTACGAGCAGTACGTC. Translating it yields CASGLVRHHYEQYV.

This clonotype was seen a handful of times. The chain has TRBV27 and TRBJ2-2; TRBD2 might be the D (5 bases). The CDR3 extends over 14 amino acids. V lost 8 bases and J lost 5, with 15 bases in between. CDR1 MNHEY and CDR2 SMNVEV come from the germline V gene (reference sequence). Written as DNA, the CDR3 is TGTGCCAGCCTGGGGAGTTGGGGAACCGGGGAGCTGTTTTTT. Translating it yields CASLGSWGTGELFF.